This T cell receptor beta chain was captured in a study of blood T cell repertoires in COVID-19. Study background: Both acute and convalescent COVID-19 samples were obtained from the United States, Italy and Spain. From T cells, B-cell-depleted T cells, or PBMCs came the material, which was cDNA or gDNA.

Here immunoSEQ multiplex PCR was the method, and the copy in TCRdb shows in-frame clones only, minus some. The repertoire holds about 270,000 clones, with 70% to 90% as singletons. Participants, about 18 to 90 years old, spanned some 23 US areas. Researchers sorted participants into cohorts using their self-reported clinical history. V was clipped by 3 bases and J by 0 bases, with 12 bases between them. Germline CDR1 is DFQATT and CDR2 is SNEGSKA (reference sequence). The CDR3 sequence is 15 residues long. The sequence came from a woman between 40 and 50 years old with acute COVID-19. Sequenced input: PBMCs or T cells enriched from blood (not recorded which). The chain recombines TRBV20-1 with TRBJ2-1; D gene uncertain. CDR3 DNA: TGCAGTGCTAGTGAAGGCGGAACCTCCTACAATGAGCAGTTCTTC. Translating gives CSASEGGTSYNEQFF.